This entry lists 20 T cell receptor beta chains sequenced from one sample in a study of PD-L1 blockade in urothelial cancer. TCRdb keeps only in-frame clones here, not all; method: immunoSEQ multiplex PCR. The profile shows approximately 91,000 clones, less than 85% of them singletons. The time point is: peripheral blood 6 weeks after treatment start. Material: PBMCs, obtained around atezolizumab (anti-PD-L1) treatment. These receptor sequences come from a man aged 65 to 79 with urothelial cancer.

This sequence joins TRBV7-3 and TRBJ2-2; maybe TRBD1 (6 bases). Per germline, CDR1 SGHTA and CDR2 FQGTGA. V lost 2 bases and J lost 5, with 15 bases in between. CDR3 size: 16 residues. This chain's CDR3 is CASSLDPGVGTGELFF. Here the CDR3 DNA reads TGTGCCAGCAGCTTAGATCCAGGGGTAGGGACCGGGGAGCTGTTTTTT.

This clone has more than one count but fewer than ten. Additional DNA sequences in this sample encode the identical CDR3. CDR3 sequence reads: CASSLDRNTEAFF. As DNA, the CDR3 is TGTGCCAGCAGCTTGGACAGGAACACTGAAGCTTTCTTT. The chain uses TRBV7-3 and TRBJ1-1, with a weak D call TRBD1 (6 bases). V was cut by 3 bases and J by 1 base, with 6 bases left in between. CDR3 size: 13 residues. Germline V gives CDR1 SGHTA, CDR2 FQGTGA.

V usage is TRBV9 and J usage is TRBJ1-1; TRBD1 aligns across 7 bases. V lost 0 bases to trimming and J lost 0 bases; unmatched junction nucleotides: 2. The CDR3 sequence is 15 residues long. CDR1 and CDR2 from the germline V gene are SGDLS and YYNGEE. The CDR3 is CASSVGTGLNTEAFF. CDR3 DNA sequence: TGTGCCAGCAGCGTAGGGACAGGCCTGAACACTGAAGCTTTCTTT.

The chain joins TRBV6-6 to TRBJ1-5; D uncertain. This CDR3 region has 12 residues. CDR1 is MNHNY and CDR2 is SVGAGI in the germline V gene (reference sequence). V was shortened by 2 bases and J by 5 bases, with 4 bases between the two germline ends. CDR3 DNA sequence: TGTGCCAGCAGTTACGCAGATCAGCCCCAGCATTTT. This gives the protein CASSYADQPQHF.

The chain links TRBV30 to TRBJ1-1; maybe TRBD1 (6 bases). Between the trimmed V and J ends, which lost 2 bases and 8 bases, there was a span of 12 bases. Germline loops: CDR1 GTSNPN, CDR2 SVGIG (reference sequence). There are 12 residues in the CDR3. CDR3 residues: CAWSPTGPEAFF. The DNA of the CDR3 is TGTGCCTGGAGTCCTACAGGGCCCGAAGCTTTCTTT. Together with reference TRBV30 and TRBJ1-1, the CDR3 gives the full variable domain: SQTIHQWPATLVQPVGSPLSLECTVEGTSNPNLYWYRQAAGRGLQLLFYSVGIGQISSEVPQNLSASRPQDRQFILSSKKLLLSDSGFYLCAWSPTGPEAFFGQGTRLTVV.

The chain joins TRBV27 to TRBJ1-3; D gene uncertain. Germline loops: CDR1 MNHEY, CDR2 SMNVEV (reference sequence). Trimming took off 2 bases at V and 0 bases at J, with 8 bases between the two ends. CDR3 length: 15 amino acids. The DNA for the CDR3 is TGTGCCAGCAGTTTAATGGGGAGCTCTGGAAACACCATATATTTT. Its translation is CASSLMGSSGNTIYF.

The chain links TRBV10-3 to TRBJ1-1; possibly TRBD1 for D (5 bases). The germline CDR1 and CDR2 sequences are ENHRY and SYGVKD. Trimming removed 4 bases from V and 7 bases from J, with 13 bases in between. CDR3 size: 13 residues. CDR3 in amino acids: CAISGAGWGEAFF. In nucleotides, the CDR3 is TGTGCCATCAGTGGAGCAGGGTGGGGTGAAGCTTTCTTT.

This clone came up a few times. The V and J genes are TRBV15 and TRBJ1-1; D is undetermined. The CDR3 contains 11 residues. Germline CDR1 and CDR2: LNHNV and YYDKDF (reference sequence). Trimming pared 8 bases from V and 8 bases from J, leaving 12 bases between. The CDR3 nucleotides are TGTGCCACCCCCTTTTTATCGGAAGCTTTCTTT. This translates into CATPFLSEAFF.

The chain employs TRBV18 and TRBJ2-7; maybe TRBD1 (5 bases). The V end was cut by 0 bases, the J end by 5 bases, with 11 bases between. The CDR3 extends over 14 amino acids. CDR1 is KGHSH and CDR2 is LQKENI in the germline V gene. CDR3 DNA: TGTGCCAGCTCACCACCGGGTACAGGAGACGAGCAGTACTTC. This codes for CASSPPGTGDEQYF.

Written as DNA, the CDR3 is TGTGCCAGCAGCCCTAACAGGGGAAGTGCTTTCTTT. Translating gives CASSPNRGSAFF. The J gene is TRBJ1-1, the V gene TRBV6-5, with 7 bases lining up with TRBD1. This CDR3 has 12 amino acids. CDR1 MNHEY and CDR2 SVGAGI come from the germline V gene. J lost 11 bases, V lost 6 bases, and 9 bases had no gene match.

CDR3 region: CASSLTSAGAGTDTQYF. The CDR3 DNA reads as TGTGCCAGCAGCTTAACTTCAGCGGGGGCCGGCACAGATACGCAGTATTTT. The chain employs TRBV7-3 and TRBJ2-3; 8 nucleotides agree with TRBD2. V lost 0 bases, J lost 1 base, and 6 bases stayed unmatched. Germline V CDR1 and CDR2: SGHTA, FQGTGA. This CDR3 has 17 amino acids.

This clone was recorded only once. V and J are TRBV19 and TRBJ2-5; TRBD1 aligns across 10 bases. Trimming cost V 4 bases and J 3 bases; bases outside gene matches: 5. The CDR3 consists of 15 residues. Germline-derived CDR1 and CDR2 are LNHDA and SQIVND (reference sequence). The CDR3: CASSRGTGAEETQYF. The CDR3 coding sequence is TGTGCCAGTAGTAGAGGGACAGGGGCGGAAGAGACCCAGTACTTC. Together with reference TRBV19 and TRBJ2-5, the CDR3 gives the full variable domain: DGGITQSPKYLFRKEGQNVTLSCEQNLNHDAMYWYRQDPGQGLRLIYYSQIVNDFQKGDIAEGYSVSREKKESFPLTVTSAQKNPTAFYLCASSRGTGAEETQYFGPGTRLLVL.

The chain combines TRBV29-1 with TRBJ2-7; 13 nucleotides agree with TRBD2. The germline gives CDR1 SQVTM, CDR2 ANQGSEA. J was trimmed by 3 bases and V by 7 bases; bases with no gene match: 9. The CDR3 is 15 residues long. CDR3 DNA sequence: TGCAGCGCCAGATCGGGACTAGCGGGGAGCTACGAGCAGTACTTC. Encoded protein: CSARSGLAGSYEQYF.

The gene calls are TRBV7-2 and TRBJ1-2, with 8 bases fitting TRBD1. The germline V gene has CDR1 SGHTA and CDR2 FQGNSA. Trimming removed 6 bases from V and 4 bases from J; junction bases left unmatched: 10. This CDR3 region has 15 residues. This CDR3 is CASSLGQGTSYGYTF. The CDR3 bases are TGTGCCAGCAGTCTTGGACAGGGTACGTCCTATGGCTACACCTTC.

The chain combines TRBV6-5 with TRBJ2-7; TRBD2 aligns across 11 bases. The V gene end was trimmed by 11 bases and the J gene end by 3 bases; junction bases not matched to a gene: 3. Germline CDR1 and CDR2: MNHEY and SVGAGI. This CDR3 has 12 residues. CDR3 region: CAAGTSGYEQYF. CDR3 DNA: TGTGCCGCGGGGACTAGCGGCTACGAGCAGTACTTC.

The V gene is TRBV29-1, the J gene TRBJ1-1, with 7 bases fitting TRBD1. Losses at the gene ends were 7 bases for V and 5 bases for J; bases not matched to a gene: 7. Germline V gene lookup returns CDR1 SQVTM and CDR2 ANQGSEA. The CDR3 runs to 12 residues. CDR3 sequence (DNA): TGCAGCGCTAGGAGACAGGGAACTGAAGCTTTCTTT. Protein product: CSARRQGTEAFF.

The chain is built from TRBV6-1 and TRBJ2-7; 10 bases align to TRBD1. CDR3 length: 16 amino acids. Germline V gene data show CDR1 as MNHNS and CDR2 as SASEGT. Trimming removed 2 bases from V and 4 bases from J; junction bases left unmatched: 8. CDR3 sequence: CASSEFWTGGTYEQYF. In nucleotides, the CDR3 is TGTGCCAGCAGTGAATTTTGGACAGGGGGAACTTACGAGCAGTACTTC.

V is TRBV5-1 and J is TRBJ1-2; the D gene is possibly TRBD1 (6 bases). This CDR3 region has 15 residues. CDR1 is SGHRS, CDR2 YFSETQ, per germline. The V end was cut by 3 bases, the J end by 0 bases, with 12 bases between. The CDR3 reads CASSSDSTTNYGYTF. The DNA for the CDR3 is TGCGCCAGCAGCTCGGACAGCACCACTAACTATGGCTACACCTTC.

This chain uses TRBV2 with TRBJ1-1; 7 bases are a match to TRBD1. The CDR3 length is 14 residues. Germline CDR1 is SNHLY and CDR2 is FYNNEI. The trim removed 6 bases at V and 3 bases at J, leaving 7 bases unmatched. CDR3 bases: TGTGCCAGCAGCCAGACAGGGAGGCACACTGAAGCTTTCTTT. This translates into CASSQTGRHTEAFF.

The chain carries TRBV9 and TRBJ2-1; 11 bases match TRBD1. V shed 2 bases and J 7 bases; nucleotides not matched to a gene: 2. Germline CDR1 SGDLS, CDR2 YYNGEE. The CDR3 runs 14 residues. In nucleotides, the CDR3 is TGTGCCAGCAGCGTCGGACAGGGGGCAAATGAGCAGTTCTTC. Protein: CASSVGQGANEQFF.